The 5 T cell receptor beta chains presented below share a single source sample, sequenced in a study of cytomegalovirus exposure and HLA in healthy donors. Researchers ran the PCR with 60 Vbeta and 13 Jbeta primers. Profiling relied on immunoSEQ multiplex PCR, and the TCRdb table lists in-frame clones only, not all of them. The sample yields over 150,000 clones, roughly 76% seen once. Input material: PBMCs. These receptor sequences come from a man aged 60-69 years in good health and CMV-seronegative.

The CDR3 DNA reads TGTGCCAGCAGCCCTCCTTCCGGGGCAGGGGGCAATGAGCAGTTCTTC. Translating it yields CASSPPSGAGGNEQFF. The rearrangement joins TRBV7-2 to TRBJ2-1; 7 bases agree with TRBD1. The CDR3 is 16 amino acids. The trim removed 5 bases at V and 6 bases at J, leaving 13 bases unmatched. The germline V gene has CDR1 SGHTA and CDR2 FQGNSA. The full variable domain, its missing parts supplied by reference TRBV7-2 and TRBJ2-1, is GAGVSQSPSNKVTEKGKDVELRCDPISGHTALYWYRQSLGQGLEFLIYFQGNSAPDKSGLPSDRFSAERTGGSVSTLTIQRTQQEDSAVYLCASSPPSGAGGNEQFFGPGTRLTVL.

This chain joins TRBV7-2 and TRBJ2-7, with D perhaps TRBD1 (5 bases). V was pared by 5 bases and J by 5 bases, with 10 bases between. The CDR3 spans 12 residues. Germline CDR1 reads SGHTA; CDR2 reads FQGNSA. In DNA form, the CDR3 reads TGTGCCAGCAGCCCCCCGGACAACGAGCAGTACTTC. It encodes CASSPPDNEQYF.

CDR3 bases: TGTGCCAGCAGCTTAATGGGGGGACAGCCCTGTGAAGCTTTCTTT. It specifies CASSLMGGQPCEAFF. The V and J genes are TRBV7-3 and TRBJ1-1, with TRBD1 matching over 7 bases. V shed 1 base and J 7 bases; nucleotides not matched to a gene: 9. The germline V gene encodes CDR1 SGHTA and CDR2 FQGTGA. The CDR3 is 15 amino acids. The whole variable domain, filled in from reference TRBV7-3 and TRBJ1-1, reads GAGVSQTPSNKVTEKGKYVELRCDPISGHTALYWYRQSLGQGPEFLIYFQGTGAADDSGLPNDRFFAVRPEGSVSTLKIQRTERGDSAVYLCASSLMGGQPCEAFFGQGTRLTVV.

The DNA of the CDR3 is TGTGCCAGCGCGACAGGGAATAACAAAGAGACCCAGTACTTC. This encodes CASATGNNKETQYF. The chain links TRBV19 to TRBJ2-5, with 7 nucleotides matching TRBD1. J lost 3 bases, V lost 9 bases, and 10 bases had no gene match. CDR3 length: 14 residues. Per germline, CDR1 LNHDA and CDR2 SQIVND (reference sequence).

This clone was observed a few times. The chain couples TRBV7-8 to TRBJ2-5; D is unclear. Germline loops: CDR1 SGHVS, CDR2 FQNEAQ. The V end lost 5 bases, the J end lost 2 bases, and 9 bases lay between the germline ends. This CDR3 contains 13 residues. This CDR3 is CASSPPVQETQYF. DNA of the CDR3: TGTGCCAGCAGCCCCCCAGTACAAGAGACCCAGTACTTC.